The next 10 T cell receptor beta chains were all read from a single sample in a study of T cell responses to AZD1222 COVID-19 vaccine. The protocol was immunoSEQ multiplex PCR, while the TCRdb copy is restricted to in-frame clones and leaves out a portion. The repertoire has more than 55,000 clones, roughly nine tenths of them found once; the top ten carry 6.1%. The sample in question was peripheral blood, obtained 28 days after the second AZD1222 dose. The receptors were gathered from an adult who received the AZD1222 COVID-19 vaccine.

V gene TRBV14 combines with J gene TRBJ2-1, with 12 bases matching TRBD2. Losses at the gene ends were 3 bases for V and 8 bases for J; bases not matched to a gene: 11. The CDR3 totals 17 residues. Germline V CDR1 and CDR2: SGHDN, FVKESK. As DNA, the CDR3 is TGTGCCAGCAGCCATCCCCTGACTAGCGGGGGCTGGGATGAGCAGTTCTTC. Translated: CASSHPLTSGGWDEQFF.

The chain carries TRBV6-5 and TRBJ2-1, with D perhaps matching TRBD1 or TRBD2 (5 bases each). The CDR3 is 16 residues long. CDR1 is MNHEY and CDR2 is SVGAGI in the germline V gene. Trimming removed 2 bases at V and 7 bases at J, with 18 bases between. The CDR3 reads CASSYRKRGSLNEQFF. In nucleotides, the CDR3 is TGTGCCAGCAGTTACCGTAAGAGGGGATCGTTGAATGAGCAGTTCTTC.

This chain joins TRBV5-1 and TRBJ1-6, with a weak D call TRBD1 (6 bases). V lost 2 bases and J 9 bases, leaving 15 bases between the germline ends. From germline, CDR1 is SGHRS and CDR2 YFSETQ. The CDR3 sequence is 15 residues long. Here the CDR3 reads CASSFVGQGGSPLHF. Here the CDR3 DNA reads TGCGCCAGCAGCTTTGTCGGACAAGGGGGTTCACCCCTCCACTTT.

This clone appeared once. The chain carries TRBV10-2 and TRBJ2-3, with TRBD1 matching 8 bases. The CDR3 extends over 15 amino acids. CDR1 is WSHSY and CDR2 is SAAADI in the germline V gene. With 1 base clipped from V and 7 bases from J, the junction kept 7 bases outside the gene matches. CDR3 loop: CASSEFQGATNTQYF. In DNA form, the CDR3 reads TGCGCCAGCAGTGAGTTCCAGGGGGCTACAAATACGCAGTATTTT.

This sequence joins TRBV5-1 and TRBJ2-3; the match to TRBD2 covers 15 bases. The CDR3 sequence is 17 residues long. Per the germline V gene, CDR1 is SGHRS and CDR2 is YFSETQ. V was pared by 4 bases and J by 2 bases, with 5 bases of the junction left unmatched. The CDR3 loop reads CASSIGLAGGFTDTQYF. The CDR3 region has the DNA TGCGCCAGCAGCATTGGACTAGCGGGAGGGTTCACAGATACGCAGTATTTT.

The rearrangement uses TRBV27 and TRBJ1-2; no reliable D call. V gave up 3 bases and J gave up 3 bases, with 8 bases separating them. The CDR3 totals 13 residues. CDR1 is MNHEY, CDR2 SMNVEV, per germline (reference sequence). CDR3 bases: TGTGCCAGCAGTTTGCAGTCGGACTATGGCTACACCTTC. Its translation: CASSLQSDYGYTF.

The CDR3 DNA sequence: TGTGCCAGCAGCTTAATGGGACAGGGGATCTCCTACGAGCAGTACTTC. Encoded protein: CASSLMGQGISYEQYF. The chain links TRBV7-6 to TRBJ2-7, with 10 bases matching TRBD1. The V segment lost 2 bases and the J segment 0 bases; nucleotides outside the gene matches: 4. The CDR3 runs 16 residues. The germline V gene encodes CDR1 SGHVS and CDR2 FNYEAQ. Filled out from reference TRBV7-6 and TRBJ2-7, the complete variable domain reads GAGVSQSPRYKVTKRGQDVALRCDPISGHVSLYWYRQALGQGPEFLTYFNYEAQQDKSGLPNDRFSAERPEGSISTLTIQRTEQRDSAMYRCASSLMGQGISYEQYFGPGTRLTVT.

The chain couples TRBV18 to TRBJ1-2; D perhaps matches TRBD1 (5 bases). Germline V gene lookup returns CDR1 KGHSH and CDR2 LQKENI. The CDR3 totals 12 residues. The V end lost 0 bases, the J end lost 8 bases, and 7 bases lay between the germline ends. CDR3 in amino acids: CASSPPGEGYTF. The CDR3, as DNA: TGTGCCAGCTCACCACCGGGGGAGGGCTACACCTTC.

The CDR3 reads CASMRRGTRYNEQFF. CDR3 in DNA: TGTGCCAGCATGAGGCGGGGGACGCGGTACAATGAGCAGTTCTTC. The chain employs TRBV28 and TRBJ2-1; TRBD2 matches at 7 bases. CDR3 length equals 15 residues. With 7 bases clipped from V and 4 bases from J, the junction kept 10 bases outside the gene matches. Per the germline V gene, CDR1 is MDHEN and CDR2 is SYDVKM.

The chain joins TRBV5-1 to TRBJ2-7; maybe TRBD2 (6 bases). Trimming shortened V by 0 bases and J by 0 bases, and 10 bases separated the two germline ends. The CDR3 runs 15 residues. CDR1 SGHRS and CDR2 YFSETQ come from the germline V gene. CDR3 bases: TGCGCCAGCAGCTTGGTCGGGGGTAGCTCCTACGAGCAGTACTTC. Its protein product is CASSLVGGSSYEQYF.